The rows below give T cell receptor beta chains drawn from one sample of a study of blood T cell repertoires in COVID-19. The method was immunoSEQ multiplex PCR; TCRdb's version includes in-frame clones alone and lacks a portion of them. This table holds approximately 250,000 clones, about 87% found once. Sequenced: peripheral blood. These receptor sequences come from a woman between 65 and 79 years old with COVID-19, enrolled during active disease. The CDR3 runs from the conserved cysteine through the conserved F or W. Each record gives: clone size, D gene, J gene, V gene, CDR3 DNA, CDR3 protein. The D gene is left open where the match is weak. Clone size is stated in some rows and not others, as once, few, many or a class when expanded.

. | . | TRBJ1-5 | TRBV27 | TGTGCCAGCAGTCACGGGGTTGCAGGTCAGCCCCAGCATTTT | CASSHGVAGQPQHF
. | TRBD2 | TRBJ2-7 | TRBV12-5 | TGTGCTAGTGGTTTGGTGACGGGAGGGGGAGGAGAGCAGTACTTC | CASGLVTGGGGEQYF
once | TRBD1 | TRBJ1-2 | TRBV11-2 | TGTGCCAGCGGGACAGACTTTAACTATGGCTACACCTTC | CASGTDFNYGYTF
few | . | TRBJ2-3 | TRBV12-5 | TGTGCTAGCTTTACGCAGTATTTT | CASFTQYF
once | TRBD2 | TRBJ2-7 | TRBV27 | TGTGCCAGCAAGAAGGTATCGGCTAGCGGGAGGGGCGAGCAGTACTTC | CASKKVSASGRGEQYF
. | TRBD2 | TRBJ2-5 | TRBV6-6 | TGTGCCAGCAGTTACAGGGGAGGGGAGACCCAGTACTTC | CASSYRGGETQYF
. | . | TRBJ1-1 | TRBV28 | TGTGCCAGCAGTTTACCCCAGGGCCACACTGAAGCTTTCTTT | CASSLPQGHTEAFF
. | . | TRBJ2-1 | TRBV4-3 | TGCGCCAGCAGCCAAGGAATCAGTGCTGAGCAGTTCTTC | CASSQGISAEQFF
. | . | TRBJ2-5 | TRBV5-4 | TGTGCCAGCAGCGCCCAGGGCGTTGGGACCCAGTACTTC | CASSAQGVGTQYF
. | . | TRBJ1-3 | TRBV14 | TGTGCCAGCAGCCATCCACTCACAGAGCCTGGGGGGGTCACCATATATTTT | CASSHPLTEPGGVTIYF
. | . | TRBJ2-1 | TRBV11-2 | TGTGCCAGCAGCTTAGGGGCCCGAAATGAGCAGTTCTTC | CASSLGARNEQFF
. | TRBD2 | TRBJ2-3 | TRBV18 | TGTGCCAGCTCACCCGGGTTTGGACGGGAGGGCACAGATACGCAGTATTTT | CASSPGFGREGTDTQYF
. | TRBD2 | TRBJ2-5 | TRBV5-1 | TGCGCCAGCAGAGATACTAGCGGAGAAGAGACCCAGTACTTC | CASRDTSGEETQYF
. | TRBD1 | TRBJ1-6 | TRBV19 | TGTGCCAGTAGTGGCGGACAGGGCGCCAATTCACCCCTCCACTTT | CASSGGQGANSPLHF
. | TRBD1 | TRBJ2-7 | TRBV27 | TGTGCCAGCAGCTCGGGACAGACCTACGAGCAGTACTTC | CASSSGQTYEQYF
. | TRBD1 | TRBJ1-5 | TRBV28 | TGTGCCAGCACGCGACAGGGCGGTCAGCCCCAGCATTTT | CASTRQGGQPQHF